The next 19 T cell receptor beta chains were all read from a single sample in a study of response to subunit inactivated influenza vaccine. TCRdb called the RT-PCR reads again in MiXCR, with one record for every CDR3 protein. The sample records some 500,000 distinct CDR3 sequences, over 10% being singletons. The sample in question was PBMCs from blood, obtained around seven weeks after vaccination. These TCRs come from a man aged 45-65 years who received an inactivated influenza vaccine.

At least ten counts were recorded for this clonotype. The CDR3 here is CSVGGLAGAWNEQFF. The CDR3 DNA reads as TGCAGCGTTGGGGGCCTAGCGGGGGCCTGGAATGAGCAGTTCTTC. J is TRBJ2-1 and V is TRBV29-1; TRBD2 matches at 10 bases. There are 15 residues in the CDR3. With V trimmed by 4 bases and J by 7 bases, 10 bases remained unmatched. Germline CDR1 reads SQVTM; CDR2 reads ANQGSEA.

J is TRBJ1-2 and V is TRBV5-1; D might be TRBD1 (5 bases). The V end lost 0 bases, the J end lost 8 bases, and 17 bases lay between the germline ends. CDR1 and CDR2 from the germline V gene are SGHRS and YFSETQ. The CDR3 runs to 15 residues. CDR3: CASSLDWDSPEGYTF. The DNA for the CDR3 is TGCGCCAGCAGCTTGGATTGGGACTCCCCCGAGGGCTACACCTTC.

This clonotype was detected ten times or more. The rearrangement uses TRBV6-2 or TRBV6-3 and TRBJ1-5; the D is unclear. This CDR3 is 14 amino acids long. The V gene's germline CDR1 is MNHEY and CDR2 SVGEGT. V gave up 5 bases and J gave up 0 bases, with 8 bases separating them. CDR3 nucleotide sequence: TGTGCCAGCAGTGACACAGATAGCAATCAGCCCCAGCATTTT. Translated: CASSDTDSNQPQHF.

There are many counts of this clonotype. This rearrangement joins TRBV24-1 to TRBJ2-1; weak D call: TRBD2 (6 bases). Germline CDR1 reads KGHDR; CDR2 reads SFDVKD. The V and J ends lost 3 bases and 2 bases respectively, with 19 bases between them. CDR3 length: 18 residues. The CDR3: CATSDPDSGVGAYNEQFF. The CDR3 DNA reads as TGTGCCACCAGTGATCCAGACTCGGGAGTGGGGGCCTACAATGAGCAGTTCTTC.

This clonotype was seen many times. This chain links TRBV12-3 or TRBV12-4 with TRBJ2-2; 8 nucleotides align to TRBD2. CDR3 length: 15 residues. Losses at the gene ends were 8 bases for V and 1 base for J; bases not matched to a gene: 6. In DNA form, the CDR3 reads TGTGCCAGCTTTCCGGGGGGGCTGAACACCGGGGAGCTGTTTTTT. It is translated as CASFPGGLNTGELFF.

This clonotype has just a few counts. CDR3 sequence: CATSDQTGSGRVNNEQFF. The DNA of the CDR3 is TGTGCCACCAGTGACCAAACGGGGAGCGGGAGAGTCAACAATGAGCAGTTCTTC. The chain couples TRBV24-1 to TRBJ2-1; 8 bases map to TRBD2. Germline CDR1 and CDR2: KGHDR and SFDVKD. The CDR3 has 18 amino acids. Trimming cost V 4 bases and J 5 bases; bases outside gene matches: 15.

Here the CDR3 reads CASTRPKDRHWTRSQYF. The DNA of the CDR3 is TGCGCCAGCACCAGGCCCAAGGACAGGCATTGGACTAGATCGCAGTATTTT. The gene calls are TRBV23-1 and TRBJ2-3; D is tentatively TRBD1 or TRBD2 (7 bases each). TRBV23-1 is placed among ORFs of uncertain function. V shed 7 bases and J shed 10 bases, with 30 bases lying between them. There are 17 residues in the CDR3.

This clonotype occurred many times. The chain employs TRBV10-2 and TRBJ2-3; perhaps TRBD2 as D (5 bases). The CDR3 covers 10 residues. Trimming removed 7 bases at V and 6 bases at J, with 5 bases between. Germline CDR1 reads WSHSY; CDR2 reads SAAADI. For the CDR3, the DNA is TGCGCCAGCACGGGGGATACGCAGTATTTT. Protein product: CASTGDTQYF.

This clonotype was found a few times. The rearrangement joins TRBV7-2 to TRBJ2-2; D unclear. The V end was cut by 3 bases, the J end by 5 bases, with 13 bases between. Germline V gene sequence: CDR1 SGHTA, CDR2 FQGNSA. The CDR3 has 15 amino acids. The CDR3 region is CASSLNPMRTGELFF. The CDR3 region has the DNA TGTGCCAGCAGCTTGAACCCCATGAGGACCGGGGAGCTGTTTTTT.

The genes are TRBV5-1 and TRBJ1-1; D ambiguous. CDR3 length: 17 amino acids. The germline CDR1 and CDR2 sequences are SGHRS and YFSETQ. The V and J ends lost 0 bases and 2 bases respectively, with 17 bases between them. CDR3 protein: CASSLESAFSKNTEAFF. In DNA, the CDR3 is TGCGCCAGCAGCTTGGAATCGGCCTTCTCCAAAAACACTGAAGCTTTCTTT.

Points on this clonotype: This may be a read error: a much more frequent sequence differs by one nucleotide. The chain couples TRBV29-1 to TRBJ2-1; D possibly corresponds to TRBD2 (6 bases). CDR3 length: 13 amino acids. Germline V CDR1 and CDR2: SQVTM, ANQGSEA. Trimming cost V 8 bases and J 6 bases, with 17 bases left between them. CDR3 protein: CSFAPGVGNEQFF. The CDR3 nucleotides are TGCAGCTTTGCGCCGGGAGTAGGCAATGAGCAGTTCTTC.

The V gene is TRBV20-1, the J gene TRBJ2-6, with no clear D. Germline V gives CDR1 DFQATT, CDR2 SNEGSKA (reference sequence). The CDR3 sequence is 13 residues long. V was cut by 3 bases and J by 2 bases, with 5 bases left in between. For the CDR3, the DNA is TGCAGTGCTAGTTTGGCTGGGGCCAACGTCCTGACTTTC. Its protein is CSASLAGANVLTF.

In nucleotides, the CDR3 is TGTGCCAGCAGCACCAGGGGGATCTACGAGCAGTACTTC. Translated, it gives CASSTRGIYEQYF. The chain employs TRBV6-1 and TRBJ2-7; the match to TRBD1 covers 7 bases. The CDR3 consists of 13 residues. CDR1 and CDR2 (germline): MNHNS, SASEGT. The ends lost 6 bases at V and 3 bases at J; junction bases unmatched: 5.

This clonotype was detected many times. Written as DNA, the CDR3 is TGCGCCAGCAGCCAAGATGCGGCGTTCCCGGTGCAGTTCTTC. The encoded protein is CASSQDAAFPVQFF. The chain uses TRBV4-3 and TRBJ2-1; D unclear. The CDR3 spans 14 residues. V shed 0 bases and J shed 12 bases, with 15 bases lying between them. Germline-derived CDR1 and CDR2 are LGHNA and YSLEER.

This clonotype was seen a handful of times. The chain recombines TRBV5-1 with TRBJ1-3; tentative D call: TRBD1 (5 bases). This CDR3 contains 16 residues. Germline V lookup: CDR1 SGHRS, CDR2 YFSETQ. Trimming stripped 5 bases from V and 4 bases from J, with 19 bases between. CDR3 in amino acids: CASRLTWDLSGNTIYF. The CDR3, as DNA: TGCGCCAGCAGGCTTACCTGGGACCTTTCCGGAAACACCATATATTTT.

The sample holds many counts of this clonotype. The chain employs TRBV20-1 and TRBJ2-2; D ambiguous. Per germline, CDR1 DFQATT and CDR2 SNEGSKA (reference sequence). The CDR3 is 13 amino acids. V lost 3 bases, J lost 5 bases, and 10 bases lay in between. The CDR3 protein is CSASPTVTGELFF. The CDR3 nucleotides are TGCAGTGCTAGCCCGACCGTTACCGGGGAGCTGTTTTTT.

The V and J genes are TRBV4-2 and TRBJ1-1; a possible D gene is TRBD1 (5 bases). V shed 0 bases and J shed 7 bases, with 15 bases lying between them. From germline, CDR1 is LGHNA and CDR2 YNFKEQ. This CDR3 is 15 amino acids long. The CDR3 sequence is CASSQDSGRRYEAFF. The CDR3 region has the DNA TGTGCCAGCAGCCAAGACTCGGGACGGAGGTATGAAGCTTTCTTT.

V and J are TRBV12-3 or TRBV12-4 and TRBJ1-5; D perhaps matches TRBD1 (6 bases). Trimming stripped 3 bases from V and 3 bases from J, with 12 bases between. The CDR3 length is 15 residues. The CDR3, as DNA: TGTGCCAGCAGTTTGAACAGGGTTAACAATCAGCCCCAGCATTTT. Translating gives CASSLNRVNNQPQHF.

This clonotype turned up a few times. The V and J genes are TRBV20-1 and TRBJ2-5, with 10 bases fitting TRBD2. The length of the CDR3 is 16 residues. The J segment lost 2 bases and the V segment lost 5 bases, leaving 11 bases of the junction unmatched. Germline values: CDR1 DFQATT, CDR2 SNEGSKA (reference sequence). Here the CDR3 reads CSASAGGPIAQETQYF. The CDR3 nucleotides read TGCAGTGCTTCAGCGGGAGGGCCGATAGCGCAAGAGACCCAGTACTTC.